This T cell receptor (beta chain) was sequenced for a study of blood T cell repertoires in COVID-19. Trimming took off 5 bases at V and 6 bases at J, with 10 bases between the two ends. Germline CDR1 reads SGHAT; CDR2 reads FQNNGV. This CDR3 spans 13 amino acids. Study processing details: Amplification of reference gene primers was used by the study to estimate nucleated cell counts. Profiled with immunoSEQ multiplex PCR; TCRdb holds only in-frame clones, not every one. V and J calls and clone size come straight from that table; D and trimming were deduced from the DNA. The repertoire has 15,000 to 20,000 clones, more than 85% of them found once; the top ten carry around 6%.

The chain carries TRBV11-2 and TRBJ1-4, with D possibly being TRBD1 (6 bases). The receptor's source is a human donor in a cohort sampled during active COVID-19. The sample taken for sequencing was peripheral blood. The chain's CDR3 is CASSHRQDEKLFF. The CDR3 DNA reads TGTGCCAGCAGCCACAGACAGGATGAAAAACTGTTTTTT.